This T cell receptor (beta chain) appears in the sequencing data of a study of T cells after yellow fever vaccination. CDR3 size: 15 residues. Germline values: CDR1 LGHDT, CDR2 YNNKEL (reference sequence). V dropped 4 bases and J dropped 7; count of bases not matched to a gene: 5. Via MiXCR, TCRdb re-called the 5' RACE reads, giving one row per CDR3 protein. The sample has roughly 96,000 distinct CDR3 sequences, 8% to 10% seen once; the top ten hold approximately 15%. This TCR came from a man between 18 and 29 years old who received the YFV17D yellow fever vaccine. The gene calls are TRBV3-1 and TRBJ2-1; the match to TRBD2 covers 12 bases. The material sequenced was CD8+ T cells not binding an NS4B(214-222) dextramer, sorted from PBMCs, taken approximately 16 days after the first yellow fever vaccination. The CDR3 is CASSPTSGGWNEQFF. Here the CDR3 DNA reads TGTGCCAGCAGCCCGACTAGCGGGGGTTGGAATGAGCAGTTCTTC.